This T cell receptor beta chain was recovered during a study of Ad26.COV2.S vaccination and SARS-CoV-2 variants. About the research overall: Ad26.COV2.S shots went into the muscle once or twice, 56 days apart. General study findings and limits: Post-vaccination spike-specific CD8+ and CD4+ T cell responses reportedly had substantial breadth.

CDR3 length: 16 residues. V was trimmed by 3 bases and J by 2 bases, leaving 12 bases between them. In germline, CDR1 is KGHDR, CDR2 SFDVKD. As for this clone: Its antigen is not known.

Assay: immunoSEQ multiplex PCR; the TCRdb copy retains only in-frame clones and omits some. The data hold some 330,000 clones, with about 90% observed a single time. Described treatment: approximately 18 received Ad26.COV2.S at low or high dose, single or two shots; several received placebo; per-sample allocation not given. At day 63 after the first vaccine or placebo injection, samples were drawn. The vaccine antigen was prefusion-stabilized Wuhan SARS-CoV-2 spike. The material sequenced was peripheral blood, taken in a trial of Ad26.COV2.S vaccine versus placebo. The chain recombines TRBV24-1 with TRBJ2-2; TRBD2 is a possible D gene (6 bases). The TCR sequence derives from a person between 18 and 59 years old who received the Ad26.COV2.S COVID-19 vaccine or a placebo. The CDR3: CATSDHGTYNTGELFF. The CDR3 DNA is TGTGCCACCAGTGATCACGGGACTTACAACACCGGGGAGCTGTTTTTT.